This T cell receptor (beta chain) stems from a study of blood T cell repertoires in COVID-19. The CDR3 is 14 amino acids. Looked up from germline, CDR1 is MGHRA and CDR2 is YSYEKL. Trimming cost V 1 base and J 5 bases, with 11 bases left between them. Clones were read by immunoSEQ multiplex PCR, and TCRdb kept only the in-frame ones, dropping some. The sample includes more than 70,000 clones, approximately 85% seen only once; the top ten take roughly 27%. This chain joins TRBV4-1 and TRBJ1-2; weak D call: TRBD1 (5 bases). The sequence derives from a human donor in a cohort sampled during active COVID-19. The sequenced material came from peripheral blood. This CDR3 is CASSQGGRVYGYTF. The CDR3 nucleotides are TGCGCCAGCAGCCAAGGGGGCAGGGTTTATGGCTACACCTTC.